Presented here are 5 T cell receptor beta chains from one specimen sequenced in a study of T cell repertoires in cytomegalovirus infection. Via MiXCR, TCRdb re-called the reads, giving one row per CDR3 protein. The sample has fewer than 85,000 distinct CDR3 sequences, 3.5% to 4% seen once; the top ten hold roughly 22%. Sequenced: PBMCs. These receptor sequences come from a human donor in good health (CMV status not recorded). Some clones in this sample may be carry-over from other donors' samples.

This clonotype was counted at least ten times. The rearrangement joins TRBV7-8 to TRBJ2-7, with 8 nucleotides matching TRBD2. With V trimmed by 2 bases and J by 2 bases, 5 bases remained unmatched. CDR1 and CDR2 (germline): SGHVS, FQNEAQ. The CDR3 runs 15 residues. The CDR3 loop is CASSLREGRTYEQYF. Written as DNA, the CDR3 is TGTGCCAGCAGCTTACGGGAGGGTAGGACCTACGAGCAGTACTTC.

This clonotype was found many times. The V and J genes are TRBV6-1 and TRBJ2-1, with 12 nucleotides matching TRBD2. The CDR3 extends over 13 amino acids. J was trimmed by 6 bases and V by 8 bases; bases with no gene match: 2. Germline V gene lookup returns CDR1 MNHNS and CDR2 SASEGT. The CDR3 reads CASGLAGPNEQFF. DNA of the CDR3: TGTGCCAGCGGACTAGCGGGACCCAATGAGCAGTTCTTC.

This clonotype was observed at least ten times. The gene calls are TRBV7-2 and TRBJ1-5, with D maybe TRBD1 (6 bases). Per the germline V gene, CDR1 is SGHTA and CDR2 is FQGNSA. Between the trimmed V and J ends, which lost 1 base and 3 bases, there was a span of 7 bases. This CDR3 spans 14 amino acids. CDR3 in amino acids: CASSLGGANQPQHF. CDR3 sequence (DNA): TGTGCCAGCAGCTTAGGGGGGGCCAATCAGCCCCAGCATTTT.

Many counts were recorded for this clonotype. The DNA for the CDR3 is TGTGCCAGCAGCATTAGCGGGGGGAACACCGGGGAGCTGTTTTTT. Translating gives CASSISGGNTGELFF. This chain uses TRBV7-2 with TRBJ2-2; 9 bases map to TRBD2. With 5 bases clipped from V and 1 base from J, the junction kept 2 bases outside the gene matches. This CDR3 region has 15 residues. Germline loops: CDR1 SGHTA, CDR2 FQGNSA.

This clonotype has ten or more counts. The gene calls are TRBV7-2 and TRBJ1-2; perhaps TRBD1 as D (5 bases). This CDR3 comprises 14 residues. Germline V gene data show CDR1 as SGHTA and CDR2 as FQGNSA. V gave up 1 base and J gave up 2 bases, with 8 bases separating them. The CDR3 DNA reads TGTGCCAGCAGCTTAGTGCCAGGGAACTATGGCTACACCTTC. This encodes CASSLVPGNYGYTF.